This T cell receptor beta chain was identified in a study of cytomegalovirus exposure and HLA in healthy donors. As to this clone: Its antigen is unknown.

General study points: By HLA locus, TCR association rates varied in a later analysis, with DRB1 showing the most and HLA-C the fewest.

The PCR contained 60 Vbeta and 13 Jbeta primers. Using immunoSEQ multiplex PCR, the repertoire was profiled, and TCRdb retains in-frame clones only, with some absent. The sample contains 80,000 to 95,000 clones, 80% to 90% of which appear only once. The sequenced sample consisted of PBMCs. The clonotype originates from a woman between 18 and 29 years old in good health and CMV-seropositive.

CDR3 in amino acids: CASSGGEWRAETQYF. As DNA, the CDR3 is TGTGCCAGCAGTGGGGGAGAGTGGCGGGCAGAGACCCAGTACTTC. The chain is built from TRBV6-1 and TRBJ2-5; D may be TRBD2 (5 bases). This CDR3 has 15 amino acids. Trimming removed 4 bases at V and 4 bases at J, with 16 bases between. Germline CDR1 and CDR2: MNHNS and SASEGT.